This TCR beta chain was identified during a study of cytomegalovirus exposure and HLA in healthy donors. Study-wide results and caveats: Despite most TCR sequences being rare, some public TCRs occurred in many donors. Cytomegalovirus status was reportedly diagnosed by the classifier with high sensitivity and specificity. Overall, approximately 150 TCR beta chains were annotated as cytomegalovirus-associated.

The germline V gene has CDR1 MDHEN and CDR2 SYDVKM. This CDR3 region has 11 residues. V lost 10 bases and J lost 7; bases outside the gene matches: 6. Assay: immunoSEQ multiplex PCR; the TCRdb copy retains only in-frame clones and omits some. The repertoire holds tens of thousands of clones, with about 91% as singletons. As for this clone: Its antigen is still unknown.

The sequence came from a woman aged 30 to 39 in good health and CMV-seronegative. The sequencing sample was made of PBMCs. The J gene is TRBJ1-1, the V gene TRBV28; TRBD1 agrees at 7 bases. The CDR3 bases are TGTGCCACACAAGACAGGGTTGAAGCTTTCTTT. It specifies CATQDRVEAFF.